This entry concerns a single T cell receptor (beta chain). The CDR3 has 14 amino acids. From germline, CDR1 is MGHDK and CDR2 SYGVNS. The V and J ends lost 2 bases and 7 bases respectively, with 11 bases between them. This sample stems from a study of shared clonotypes between healthy human individuals. Across the whole study: A donor's plate count was three for CD4 naive and three for CD4 memory; CD8 naive had two and CD8 memory one.

Profiled with immunoSEQ multiplex PCR; TCRdb holds only in-frame clones, not every one. This sample has roughly 530,000 clones, with 95% to 97% found just once. This sequence was found in a woman in her twenties or thirties in good health. The sequenced material came from naive CD4+ T cells sorted from blood. Specified subset: CD45RA+ positively selected. The chain employs TRBV25-1 and TRBJ1-4; maybe TRBD1 (5 bases). CDR3: CASSEGGQGEKLFF. Written as DNA, the CDR3 is TGTGCCAGCAGTGAAGGTGGGCAGGGTGAAAAACTGTTTTTT.